These 20 T cell receptor beta chains share one sample of origin, sequenced in a study of T cell repertoires in cytomegalovirus infection. Their target antigens are unknown. MiXCR, applied by TCRdb to the reads, yields one record per CDR3 protein. This sample has hundreds of thousands of distinct CDR3 sequences, with around a third found just once. This specimen was cultured CD8+ T cells from PBMCs, taken from culture after CMV antigen stimulation. These receptors came from a human donor in good health (CMV status not recorded). Some clones in this sample may be carry-over from other donors' samples.

The gene calls are TRBV24-1 and TRBJ2-1; D remains unclear. Germline loops: CDR1 KGHDR, CDR2 SFDVKD. The CDR3 loop spans 16 amino acids. With 9 bases removed from V and 0 bases from J, the gap between germline ends came to 17 bases. The CDR3 DNA is TGTGCCACCGGCCGATCAAGGGCCCGCTCCTACAATGAGCAGTTCTTC. It is translated as CATGRSRARSYNEQFF.

This clonotype was seen a handful of times. V gene TRBV7-9 combines with J gene TRBJ1-5; 12 nucleotides align to TRBD1. CDR3 length: 15 amino acids. Looked up from germline, CDR1 is SEHNR and CDR2 is FQNEAQ (reference sequence). V was clipped by 5 bases and J by 6 bases; unmatched bases: 5. The chain's CDR3 is CASSAGTGGGQPQHF. CDR3 bases: TGTGCCAGCAGCGCCGGGACAGGGGGCGGTCAGCCCCAGCATTTT.

This clonotype turned up a few times. This rearrangement joins TRBV7-9 to TRBJ2-7, with 11 bases that match TRBD2. Germline assignment: CDR1 SEHNR and CDR2 FQNEAQ (reference sequence). The CDR3 spans 14 residues. Germline trimming cut 5 bases from V and 3 bases from J; bases unmatched to any gene: 3. The CDR3 sequence: CASSDGTSGYEQYV. CDR3 DNA: TGTGCCAGCAGCGACGGGACTAGCGGCTACGAGCAGTACGTC.

V and J are TRBV19 and TRBJ1-4; D is ambiguous. Between the trimmed V and J ends, which lost 7 bases and 0 bases, there was a span of 12 bases. Germline values: CDR1 LNHDA, CDR2 SQIVND (reference sequence). The CDR3 sequence is 15 residues long. The CDR3 nucleotides are TGTGCCAGTACCCAAGGTCGGACAACTAATGAAAAACTGTTTTTT. Translation: CASTQGRTTNEKLFF. Complete variable domain (other parts from reference TRBV19 and TRBJ1-4): DGGITQSPKYLFRKEGQNVTLSCEQNLNHDAMYWYRQDPGQGLRLIYYSQIVNDFQKGDIAEGYSVSREKKESFPLTVTSAQKNPTAFYLCASTQGRTTNEKLFFGSGTQLSVL.

This clonotype showed up just a few times. The rearrangement links TRBV27 to TRBJ1-2; TRBD1 matches 8 bases. Trimming removed 3 bases from V and 7 bases from J; junction bases left unmatched: 10. The CDR3 has 15 amino acids. CDR1 is MNHEY, CDR2 SMNVEV, per germline (reference sequence). The CDR3 nucleotides read TGTGCCAGCAGTTTTAACCCAGGGGGCAGTGTTGGCTACACCTTC. Its translation is CASSFNPGGSVGYTF.

The genes are TRBV27 and TRBJ2-7; no firm D call. Trimming pared 7 bases from V and 3 bases from J, leaving 16 bases between. The CDR3 has 14 residues. The germline CDR1 and CDR2 sequences are MNHEY and SMNVEV (reference sequence). The CDR3 bases are TGTGCCAGCATTCTGTCCTTTCAGCGCTACGAGCAGTACGTC. Amino acid sequence: CASILSFQRYEQYV.

CDR3 protein: CASSFHPFRGKADTQYF. CDR3 nucleotides: TGTGCCAGCAGTTTCCACCCATTCAGGGGCAAGGCAGATACGCAGTATTTT. The rearrangement links TRBV12-3 or TRBV12-4 to TRBJ2-3; the D gene is possibly TRBD1 (6 bases). Trimming left V 3 bases short and J 4 bases short, with 20 bases between. This CDR3 has 17 residues.

The chain links TRBV7-9 to TRBJ1-1, with D perhaps TRBD1 (5 bases). Germline CDR1 is SEHNR and CDR2 is FQNEAQ (reference sequence). The length of the CDR3 is 13 residues. V dropped 7 bases and J dropped 2 bases, with 11 bases sitting between them. The CDR3 sequence is CASTGTVNTEAFF. Here the CDR3 DNA reads TGTGCCAGCACCGGGACGGTTAACACTGAAGCTTTCTTT.

Ten or more counts support this clonotype. The gene calls are TRBV19 and TRBJ2-3; 8 positions agree with TRBD2. The V gene's germline CDR1 is LNHDA and CDR2 SQIVND (reference sequence). Trimming at V came to 1 base and at J to 4 bases, leaving 10 bases not matched to a gene. This CDR3 spans 17 amino acids. The CDR3: CASSIVGGALNPDTQYF. The CDR3 DNA reads as TGTGCCAGTAGTATAGTCGGGGGGGCCCTTAACCCAGATACGCAGTATTTT.

The chain recombines TRBV4-3 with TRBJ2-3; 9 bases are shared with TRBD2. V lost 0 bases to trimming and J lost 4 bases; unmatched junction nucleotides: 5. Germline V gene lookup returns CDR1 LGHNA and CDR2 YSLEER. CDR3 length: 16 amino acids. The CDR3 coding sequence is TGCGCCAGCAGCCAAGAGGCAATAGCGGGGGCAGATACGCAGTATTTT. Encoded protein: CASSQEAIAGADTQYF.

A few counts support this clonotype. The chain employs TRBV7-6 and TRBJ2-7; the D is unclear. The V gene lost 9 bases and the J gene lost 0 bases, with 6 bases spanning the gap. Per the germline V gene, CDR1 is SGHVS and CDR2 is FNYEAQ. This CDR3 is built from 11 residues. In DNA form, the CDR3 reads TGTGCCAGTGGAAGCTCCTACGAGCAGTACGTC. This codes for CASGSSYEQYV.

This chain joins TRBV6-6 and TRBJ2-3, with TRBD1 identical over 7 bases. Per germline, CDR1 MNHNY and CDR2 SVGAGI (reference sequence). This CDR3 comprises 22 residues. Trimming removed 0 bases from V and 2 bases from J; junction bases left unmatched: 23. CDR3 in DNA: TGTGCCAGCAGTTACTCGGCGGGCGTGTCGAGTCGATTAGGGGGCCCCACAGATACGCAGTATTTT. Translating gives CASSYSAGVSSRLGGPTDTQYF.

The V and J genes are TRBV5-1 and TRBJ2-7, with D maybe TRBD1 (6 bases). With 6 bases removed from V and 6 bases from J, the gap between germline ends came to 25 bases. Germline-derived CDR1 and CDR2 are SGHRS and YFSETQ. The CDR3 is 16 amino acids. This CDR3 reads CASTQRTGPFQGEQYF. The CDR3 DNA reads TGCGCCAGCACCCAGCGAACAGGGCCCTTCCAGGGCGAGCAGTACTTC.

J is TRBJ1-2 and V is TRBV27; possible D gene TRBD1, 5 bases. Trimming removed 3 bases from V and 4 bases from J, with 12 bases in between. The CDR3 is 14 amino acids. Germline CDR1 MNHEY, CDR2 SMNVEV (reference sequence). CDR3 region: CASSFLGTPYGYTF. The CDR3 DNA follows: TGTGCCAGCAGTTTTCTGGGGACTCCCTATGGCTACACCTTC.

This clonotype was counted only a few times. V and J are TRBV7-2 and TRBJ1-6; D is perhaps TRBD1 (6 bases). V was shortened by 1 base and J by 6 bases, with 7 bases between the two germline ends. Germline V gives CDR1 SGHTA, CDR2 FQGNSA. The CDR3 length is 14 residues. CDR3 nucleotide sequence: TGTGCCAGCAGCTTAGACAGGGCTAATTCACCCCTCCACTTT. This sequence encodes CASSLDRANSPLHF. The complete variable domain, with remaining parts taken from reference TRBV7-2 and TRBJ1-6, reads GAGVSQSPSNKVTEKGKDVELRCDPISGHTALYWYRQSLGQGLEFLIYFQGNSAPDKSGLPSDRFSAERTGGSVSTLTIQRTQQEDSAVYLCASSLDRANSPLHFGNGTRLTVT.

The rearrangement uses TRBV6-1 and TRBJ2-7, with TRBD1 matching 7 bases. The CDR3 totals 18 residues. V shed 2 bases and J 2 bases; nucleotides not matched to a gene: 15. CDR1 and CDR2 (germline): MNHNS, SASEGT. CDR3 in DNA: TGTGCCAGCAGTGAATTCCCGCTCAGGGACAGAGGGGCCTACGAGCAGTACTTC. It codes for CASSEFPLRDRGAYEQYF.

A word on this clonotype: This could be a read error, since a much larger clone is one nucleotide away. The chain is built from TRBV7-2 and TRBJ1-1; 7 bases agree with TRBD1. Per germline, CDR1 SGHTA and CDR2 FQGNSA. This CDR3 is built from 14 residues. The junction had 5 bases not matched to a gene; V was cut back by 4 bases and J by 3 bases. This CDR3 is CASSSRDSDTEAFF. CDR3 bases: TGTGCCAGCAGCTCCCGGGACAGCGACACTGAAGCTTTCTTT.

The V and J genes are TRBV5-5 and TRBJ2-2, with 10 bases matching TRBD2. This CDR3 region has 17 residues. Per germline, CDR1 SGHKS and CDR2 YYEKEE (reference sequence). With V trimmed by 0 bases and J by 5 bases, 7 bases remained unmatched. The CDR3 reads CASSLVLAGARTGELFF. The CDR3 DNA reads TGTGCCAGCAGCTTGGTGCTAGCGGGGGCAAGGACCGGGGAGCTGTTTTTT.

This clonotype has at least ten counts. The chain has TRBV12-3 or TRBV12-4 and TRBJ1-1; 8 bases are a match to TRBD1. This CDR3 is built from 15 residues. The V and J ends lost 6 bases and 2 bases, in that order; junction bases with no gene match: 8. The CDR3: CASRTVDRGNTEAFF. The CDR3 region has the DNA TGTGCCAGCAGAACGGTTGACAGGGGCAACACTGAAGCTTTCTTT.

This clonotype was recorded at least ten times. This chain links TRBV7-2 with TRBJ1-1; possibly TRBD1 for D (5 bases). The CDR3 covers 15 residues. Germline V gene sequence: CDR1 SGHTA, CDR2 FQGNSA. With 3 bases removed from V and 1 base from J, the gap between germline ends came to 12 bases. CDR3 in amino acids: CASSLVGGGNTEAFF. CDR3 nucleotide sequence: TGTGCCAGCAGCTTGGTCGGGGGAGGGAACACTGAAGCTTTCTTT.